The 26 T cell receptor beta chains below come from one sample, sequenced in a study of blood T cell repertoires in COVID-19. The data were produced by immunoSEQ multiplex PCR, yet TCRdb's version contains in-frame clones alone and is incomplete. This sample has a few hundred thousand clones, with 80% to 90% found just once. The specimen sequenced was peripheral blood. These TCRs come from a woman aged 25 to 45 with active or convalescent COVID-19.

The chain uses TRBV30 and TRBJ2-2; a possible D gene is TRBD1 (5 bases). The CDR3 runs 14 residues. Trimming shortened V by 0 bases and J by 4 bases, and 9 bases separated the two germline ends. Germline V gives CDR1 GTSNPN, CDR2 SVGIG (reference sequence). In DNA, the CDR3 is TGTGCCTGGAGTGTTAGGCAGGGCACCGGGGAGCTGTTTTTT. It is translated as CAWSVRQGTGELFF.

This sequence joins TRBV30 and TRBJ2-1, with TRBD2 matching over 7 bases. The V gene end was trimmed by 5 bases and the J gene end by 10 bases; junction bases not matched to a gene: 2. The V gene's germline CDR1 is GTSNPN and CDR2 SVGIG (reference sequence). The CDR3 is made up of 10 amino acids. The CDR3 bases are TGTGCCTGGTGGGGGGGGGAGCAGTTCTTC. As protein: CAWWGGEQFF.

V usage is TRBV7-8 and J usage is TRBJ2-7, with 9 bases lining up with TRBD1. V was pared by 3 bases and J by 8 bases, with 5 bases of the junction left unmatched. The CDR3 has 13 residues. Per germline, CDR1 SGHVS and CDR2 FQNEAQ. The CDR3 loop is CASSFPGQGKQYF. CDR3 in DNA: TGTGCCAGCAGCTTCCCGGGACAGGGAAAGCAGTACTTC.

This rearrangement joins TRBV3-1 (or the pseudogene TRBV3-2) to TRBJ2-7; TRBD2 agrees at 7 bases. There are 14 residues in the CDR3. The V and J ends lost 4 bases and 0 bases, in that order; junction bases with no gene match: 3. Germline V CDR1 and CDR2: LGHDT, YNNKEL (reference sequence). In DNA, the CDR3 is TGTGCCAGCAGCCCAACTAGCGCCTCCTACGAGCAGTACTTC. It codes for CASSPTSASYEQYF.

J is TRBJ2-1 and V is TRBV11-2, with 8 bases fitting TRBD2. V dropped 1 base and J dropped 7; count of bases not matched to a gene: 3. CDR1 is SGHAT and CDR2 is FQNNGV in the germline V gene. This CDR3 has 14 residues. DNA of the CDR3: TGTGCCAGCAGCTTAGGTAGCGGGGCTAATGAGCAGTTCTTC. Its translation: CASSLGSGANEQFF.

The gene calls are TRBV6-5 and TRBJ1-3; tentatively, D is TRBD1 (6 bases). Per germline, CDR1 MNHEY and CDR2 SVGAGI. Trimming cost V 6 bases and J 3 bases, with 9 bases left between them. This CDR3 region has 13 residues. The CDR3 sequence: CASSGQFGNTIYF. CDR3 nucleotide sequence: TGTGCCAGCAGCGGACAGTTTGGAAACACCATATATTTT.

J is TRBJ2-4 and V is TRBV7-2, with D possibly being TRBD2 (5 bases). This CDR3 region has 14 residues. Trimming stripped 2 bases from V and 3 bases from J, with 8 bases between. The germline gives CDR1 SGHTA, CDR2 FQGNSA. This chain's CDR3 is CASSLPAGKNIQYF. In DNA, the CDR3 is TGTGCCAGCAGCTTACCGGCGGGCAAAAACATTCAGTACTTC.

The genes are TRBV5-1 and TRBJ1-2, with 10 bases that match TRBD1. V lost 4 bases to trimming and J lost 8 bases; unmatched junction nucleotides: 2. The CDR3 consists of 12 residues. The germline V gene has CDR1 SGHRS and CDR2 YFSETQ. The CDR3 DNA sequence: TGCGCCAGCAGCCCGGACAGGGGGGGCTACACCTTC. Protein: CASSPDRGGYTF.

This chain uses TRBV7-2 with TRBJ1-3; 12 nucleotides align to TRBD1. Trimming at V came to 5 bases and at J to 0 bases, leaving 8 bases not matched to a gene. CDR1 and CDR2 from the germline V gene are SGHTA and FQGNSA. The CDR3 runs to 18 residues. The CDR3 sequence: CASSLYPGQGASGNTIYF. CDR3 nucleotides: TGTGCCAGCAGCCTGTACCCGGGACAGGGGGCCTCTGGAAACACCATATATTTT.

V is TRBV18 and J is TRBJ1-3; no firm D call. Looked up from germline, CDR1 is KGHSH and CDR2 is LQKENI. With 4 bases removed from V and 1 base from J, the gap between germline ends came to 11 bases. The CDR3 is 15 amino acids. DNA for the CDR3: TGTGCCAGCTCACGATCAGGTTTATCTGGAAACACCATATATTTT. Translating gives CASSRSGLSGNTIYF.

Note on this clone: The same CDR3 arises from other DNA sequences in this sample as well. This chain joins TRBV5-6 and TRBJ2-7; D is perhaps TRBD1 (5 bases). Germline V gives CDR1 SGHDT, CDR2 YYEEEE. V dropped 0 bases and J dropped 7 bases, with 8 bases sitting between them. The CDR3 has 12 residues. The CDR3 nucleotides are TGTGCCAGCAGCTTGGGGGCAGGGGAGCAGTACTTC. Its translation is CASSLGAGEQYF.

This clone is a singleton in its sample. The chain recombines TRBV7-9 with TRBJ2-1; a possible D gene is TRBD1 (6 bases). V lost 6 bases, J lost 4 bases, and 19 bases lay in between. Germline-derived CDR1 and CDR2 are SEHNR and FQNEAQ (reference sequence). The CDR3 is 16 amino acids. The CDR3 nucleotides read TGTGCCAGCAGTACCCCGACAGGTATAGGATACAATGAGCAGTTCTTC. It translates to CASSTPTGIGYNEQFF.

This rearrangement joins TRBV28 to TRBJ2-3; a possible D gene is TRBD2 (6 bases). This CDR3 comprises 13 residues. V was cut by 6 bases and J by 1 base, with 8 bases left in between. Germline assignment: CDR1 MDHEN and CDR2 SYDVKM. CDR3 DNA: TGTGCCAGCAGGCGGAGGGGCACAGATACGCAGTATTTT. Translating it yields CASRRRGTDTQYF.

This rearrangement joins TRBV7-9 to TRBJ1-1; D not certain. V gave up 5 bases and J gave up 5 bases, with 15 bases separating them. The CDR3 covers 14 residues. Per the germline V gene, CDR1 is SEHNR and CDR2 is FQNEAQ (reference sequence). CDR3 region: CASSPRAPRTEAFF. CDR3 nucleotide sequence: TGTGCCAGCAGCCCGAGGGCCCCTAGGACTGAAGCTTTCTTT.

V usage is TRBV3-1 (or the pseudogene TRBV3-2) and J usage is TRBJ2-3; the D gene is possibly TRBD2 (7 bases). V was trimmed by 0 bases and J by 3 bases, leaving 13 bases between them. The CDR3 loop spans 16 amino acids. Germline CDR1 and CDR2: LGHDT and YNNKEL (reference sequence). CDR3 DNA: TGTGCCAGCAGCCAAGAAGGGGGGGGGCCAACAGATACGCAGTATTTT. Its translation: CASSQEGGGPTDTQYF.

CDR3 nucleotides: TGTGCCACCAGCAGAGATAGATCCCACCTTACCAACGAGCAGTACTTC. Translating it yields CATSRDRSHLTNEQYF. V gene TRBV15 combines with J gene TRBJ2-7; D gene unclear. CDR1 is LNHNV and CDR2 is YYDKDF in the germline V gene (reference sequence). V shed 0 bases and J shed 5 bases, with 17 bases lying between them. The CDR3 extends over 16 amino acids.

This chain uses TRBV7-8 with TRBJ1-1, with TRBD1 identical over 9 bases. V shed 7 bases, J shed 4 bases, and the junction held 10 bases outside the gene matches. The CDR3 spans 15 residues. Germline lookup yields CDR1 SGHVS and CDR2 FQNEAQ. CDR3 loop: CASTPTGGLGTEAFF. The CDR3 coding sequence is TGTGCCAGCACCCCCACAGGGGGCTTGGGCACTGAAGCTTTCTTT.

This clone appeared once. The same CDR3 also results from other DNA sequences found in this sample. The V call is TRBV6-1, the J call TRBJ1-2; tentative D call: TRBD1 (5 bases). V lost 3 bases and J 4 bases, leaving 12 bases between the germline ends. Germline CDR1 and CDR2: MNHNS and SASEGT. The CDR3 has 14 amino acids. CDR3 loop: CASSESGGGYGYTF. CDR3 nucleotide sequence: TGTGCCAGCAGTGAGAGTGGGGGGGGCTATGGCTACACCTTC.

The rearrangement joins TRBV6-1 to TRBJ1-5; 8 bases match TRBD1. From germline, CDR1 is MNHNS and CDR2 SASEGT. The CDR3 is made up of 17 amino acids. Trimming at V came to 7 bases and at J to 3 bases, leaving 14 bases not matched to a gene. The CDR3: CASNEDRQGLNNQPQHF. Here the CDR3 DNA reads TGTGCCAGCAATGAGGATAGACAGGGGTTGAACAATCAGCCCCAGCATTTT.

The chain combines TRBV12-3 or TRBV12-4 with TRBJ2-7; perhaps TRBD2 as D (5 bases). This CDR3 is 13 amino acids long. V lost 5 bases, J lost 1 base, and 9 bases lay in between. The CDR3 region is CASSRTDSYEQYF. Written as DNA, the CDR3 is TGTGCCAGCAGTCGGACTGATTCCTACGAGCAGTACTTC.

J is TRBJ2-7 and V is TRBV28, with unresolved D. Germline assignment: CDR1 MDHEN and CDR2 SYDVKM. The CDR3 runs to 12 residues. Trimming shortened V by 4 bases and J by 3 bases, and 7 bases separated the two germline ends. DNA of the CDR3: TGTGCCAGCAGTTCGCGAATCTACGAGCAGTACTTC. This codes for CASSSRIYEQYF.

Here the CDR3 reads CASSSQGVGNTEAFF. In nucleotides, the CDR3 is TGCGCCAGCAGCTCGCAGGGGGTTGGGAACACTGAAGCTTTCTTT. The V gene is TRBV5-1, the J gene TRBJ1-1; 7 bases match TRBD1. V lost 3 bases to trimming and J lost 1 base; unmatched junction nucleotides: 6. Germline loops: CDR1 SGHRS, CDR2 YFSETQ. CDR3 length: 15 amino acids.

This chain joins TRBV4-1 and TRBJ1-4; TRBD1 agrees at 7 bases. The CDR3 totals 13 residues. CDR1 and CDR2 (germline): MGHRA, YSYEKL. The V gene end was trimmed by 4 bases and the J gene end by 8 bases; junction bases not matched to a gene: 4. CDR3 region: CASSRGQEEKLFF. The CDR3 DNA is TGCGCCAGCAGCCGAGGACAGGAGGAAAAACTGTTTTTT.

This clone was recorded once. The chain carries TRBV24-1 and TRBJ2-2; D remains unclear. The CDR3 is 16 residues long. Germline values: CDR1 KGHDR, CDR2 SFDVKD. The V end lost 2 bases, the J end lost 7 bases, and 16 bases lay between the germline ends. DNA of the CDR3: TGTGCCACCAGTGATTCATTAGGTTGGCGGCTCGGGGAGCTGTTTTTT. It encodes CATSDSLGWRLGELFF.

The chain uses TRBV3-1 (or the pseudogene TRBV3-2) and TRBJ2-1, with a tentative D call TRBD2 (6 bases). CDR3 length equals 13 residues. Germline V lookup: CDR1 LGHDT, CDR2 YNNKEL (reference sequence). V shed 3 bases and J shed 8 bases, with 11 bases lying between them. For the CDR3, the DNA is TGTGCCAGCAGCCAGGACTACCCCCATGAGCAGTTCTTC. Amino acids: CASSQDYPHEQFF.

J is TRBJ2-3 and V is TRBV6-2 or TRBV6-3; D is possibly TRBD2 (6 bases). Germline V gene data show CDR1 as MNHEY and CDR2 as SVGEGT. V lost 2 bases, J lost 4 bases, and 13 bases lay in between. CDR3 length: 15 residues. Here the CDR3 reads CASSYAVLAADTQYF. CDR3 nucleotide sequence: TGTGCCAGCAGTTACGCGGTACTAGCTGCAGATACGCAGTATTTT.